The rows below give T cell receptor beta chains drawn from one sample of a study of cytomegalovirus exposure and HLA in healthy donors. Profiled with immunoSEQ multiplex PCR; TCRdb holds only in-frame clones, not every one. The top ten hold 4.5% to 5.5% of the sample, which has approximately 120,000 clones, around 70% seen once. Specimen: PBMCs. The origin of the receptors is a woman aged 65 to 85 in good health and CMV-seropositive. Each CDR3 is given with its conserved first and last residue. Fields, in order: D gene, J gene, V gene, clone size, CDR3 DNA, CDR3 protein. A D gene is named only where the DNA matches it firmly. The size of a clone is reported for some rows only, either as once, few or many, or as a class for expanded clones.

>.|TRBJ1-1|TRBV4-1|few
TGCGCCAGCAGCCAGGGGACAATCAACACTGAAGCTTTCTTT
CASSQGTINTEAFF
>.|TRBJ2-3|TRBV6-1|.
TGTGCCAGCAGAACCCCGGGACAACGCACAGATACGCAGTATTTT
CASRTPGQRTDTQYF
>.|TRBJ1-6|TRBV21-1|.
TGTGCCAGCAGCAAGACGTACAGGAGTAGCTCCTATAATTCACCCCTCCACTTT
CASSKTYRSSSYNSPLHF
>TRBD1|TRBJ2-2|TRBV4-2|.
TGTGCCAGCAGCCATTCGCGGGACAGGGGGCATAGCGGGGGCCCCGGGGAGCTGTTTTTT
CASSHSRDRGHSGGPGELFF
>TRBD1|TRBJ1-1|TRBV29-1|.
TGCAGCTGCCCCGGACAGGGTAGGAACACTGAAGCTTTCTTT
CSCPGQGRNTEAFF
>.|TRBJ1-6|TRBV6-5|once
TGTGCCAGCGCCTATCCCAATTCACCCCTCCACTTT
CASAYPNSPLHF
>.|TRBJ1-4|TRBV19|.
TGTGCCAGTAGTAGCGGGACTACCTCCGGGGAAAAACTGTTTTTT
CASSSGTTSGEKLFF
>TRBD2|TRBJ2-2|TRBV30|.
TGTGCCTGGAGTGTACACGGGGGGACCGGGGAGCTGTTTTTT
CAWSVHGGTGELFF
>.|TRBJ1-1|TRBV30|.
TGTGCGGTTGCACATCCGAACACTGAAGCTTTCTTT
CAVAHPNTEAFF
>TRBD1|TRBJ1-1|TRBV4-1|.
TGCGCCAGCAGCCAAGGGGACAGGGCGACTGAAGCTTTCTTT
CASSQGDRATEAFF
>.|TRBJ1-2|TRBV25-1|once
TGTGCCAGCAGTGAAGGAGGGCGGGGTATTGGCTACACCTTC
CASSEGGRGIGYTF
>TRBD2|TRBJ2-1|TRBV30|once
TGTGCCTGGAGCTCTAGCGGGGGGGCCGCCCGGGGGCAGTTCTTC
CAWSSSGGAARGQFF
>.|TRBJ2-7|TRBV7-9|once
TGTGCCAGCAGCTTTACCTACGAGCAGTACTTC
CASSFTYEQYF
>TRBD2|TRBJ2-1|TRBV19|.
TGTGCCAGTAGTAAAGCGGGGGGCTCCTACAATGAGCAGTTCTTC
CASSKAGGSYNEQFF
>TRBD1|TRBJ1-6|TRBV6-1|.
TGTGCCAGCAGTGAAGGCCAGGGGGCAATAACCTATAATTCACCCCTCCACTTT
CASSEGQGAITYNSPLHF
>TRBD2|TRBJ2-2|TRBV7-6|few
TGTGCCAGCAGCCCGGGACTAGCGGGAGGGACCGGGGAGCTGTTTTTT
CASSPGLAGGTGELFF
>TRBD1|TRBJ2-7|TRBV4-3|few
TGCGCCAGCAGCCGAGGGGGCCCCAACGACGAGCAGTACTTC
CASSRGGPNDEQYF
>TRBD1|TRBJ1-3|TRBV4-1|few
TGCGCCAGCAGCCAAGGCGAAAGGACAGGGGGACGAAACACCATATATTTT
CASSQGERTGGRNTIYF
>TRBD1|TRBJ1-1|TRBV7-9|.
TGTGCCAGCAGTCACTTTCAGGGGGCCGCCACTGAAGCTTTCTTT
CASSHFQGAATEAFF
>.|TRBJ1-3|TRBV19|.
TGTGCCAGCGACACAGGGAGCTCTGGAAACACCATATATTTT
CASDTGSSGNTIYF
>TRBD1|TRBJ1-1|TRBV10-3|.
TGTGCCATCAGTGGTACAGGGGGCCACACTGAAGCTTTCTTT
CAISGTGGHTEAFF
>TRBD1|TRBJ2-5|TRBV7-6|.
TGTGCCAGCAGCTCAACGGGGACAGGGGGCGAGACCCAGTACTTC
CASSSTGTGGETQYF
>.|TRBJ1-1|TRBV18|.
TGTGCCAGCTCACCACCGCTGAGAAACACTGAAGCTTTCTTT
CASSPPLRNTEAFF
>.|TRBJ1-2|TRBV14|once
TGTGCCAGCAGCCCCGTTGGACAGCTCTATGGCTACACCTTC
CASSPVGQLYGYTF